This T cell receptor beta chain was found in a study of shared clonotypes between healthy human individuals. Background on the study: There were three CD4 naive, three CD4 memory, two CD8 naive and one CD8 memory plates per donor. Findings and caveats of the study: Sampling involved blood alone; tissue repertoires likely differ.

This table comes from immunoSEQ multiplex PCR, and its TCRdb copy is limited to in-frame clones, with some not included. The sample shows fewer than 3 million clones, roughly 90% of them seen only once. Germline CDR1 LNHDA, CDR2 SQIVND (reference sequence). Trimming shortened V by 2 bases and J by 0 bases, and 8 bases separated the two germline ends. This CDR3 region has 15 residues. A word on this clone: The target antigen is unknown.

The sequence was obtained from a man aged 18 to 30 in good health. Some clones in this sample may be carry-over from other donors' samples. This rearrangement joins TRBV19 to TRBJ1-5, with D hard to call. The sequencing input was naive CD4+ T cells from PBMCs. Subset: CD45RA+ positively selected. CDR3 bases: TGTGCCAGTAGTATAAAAGGAGTTAGCAATCAGCCCCAGCATTTT. Its translation: CASSIKGVSNQPQHF.